Given below is one T cell receptor (beta chain) in context. This specimen comes from a study of blood T cell repertoires in COVID-19. Method: immunoSEQ multiplex PCR; TCRdb's copy keeps in-frame clones and lacks some. The sample contains some 90,000 clones, around 87% of which appear only once. Trimming cost V 1 base and J 0 bases, with 6 bases left between them. CDR1 is KGHSH, CDR2 LQKENI, per germline. The CDR3 totals 15 residues. Sequencing was done on a sample of peripheral blood. This chain connects TRBV18 to TRBJ1-4; no definite D call. The origin of this receptor is a woman older than 75 with active or convalescent COVID-19. In DNA form, the CDR3 reads TGTGCCAGCTCACCACTTCAGTCAACTAATGAAAAACTGTTTTTT. Translating it yields CASSPLQSTNEKLFF. Drawing the rest from reference TRBV18 and TRBJ1-4, the complete variable domain is NAGVMQNPRHLVRRRGQEARLRCSPMKGHSHVYWYRQLPEEGLKFMVYLQKENIIDESGMPKERFSAEFPKEGPSILRIQQVVRGDSAAYFCASSPLQSTNEKLFFGSGTQLSVL.